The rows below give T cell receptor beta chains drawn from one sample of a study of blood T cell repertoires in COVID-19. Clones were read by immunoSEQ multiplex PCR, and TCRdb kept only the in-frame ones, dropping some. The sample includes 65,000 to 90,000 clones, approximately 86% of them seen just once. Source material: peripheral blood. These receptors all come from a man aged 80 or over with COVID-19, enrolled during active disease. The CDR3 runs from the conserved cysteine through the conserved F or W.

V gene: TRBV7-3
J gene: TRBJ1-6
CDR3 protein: CASSLQQGSPLHF

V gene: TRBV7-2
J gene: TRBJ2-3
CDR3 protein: CASSLSGENTDTQYF

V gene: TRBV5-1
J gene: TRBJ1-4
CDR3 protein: CASSLDGGREKLFF

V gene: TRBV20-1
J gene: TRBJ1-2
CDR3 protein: CSALQPYGYTF

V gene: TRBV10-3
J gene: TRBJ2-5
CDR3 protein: CAITPGTGGDWGKETQYF

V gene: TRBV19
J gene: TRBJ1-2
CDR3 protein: CASSIDRYGYTF

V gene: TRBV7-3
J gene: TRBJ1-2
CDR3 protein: CASSLTTDYGYTF

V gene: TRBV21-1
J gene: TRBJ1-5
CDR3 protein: CASSLSGQDF

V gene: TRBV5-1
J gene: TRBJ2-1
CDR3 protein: CASSNPQNSGGLHEQFF

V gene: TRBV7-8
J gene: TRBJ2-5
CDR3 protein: CASSLGGGRETQYF

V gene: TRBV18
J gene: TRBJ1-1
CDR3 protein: CASSPSDNTEAFF

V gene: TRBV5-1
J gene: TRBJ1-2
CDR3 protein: CASSPGQGRDGYTF

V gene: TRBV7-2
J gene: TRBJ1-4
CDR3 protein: CASSYRTGELNEKLFF

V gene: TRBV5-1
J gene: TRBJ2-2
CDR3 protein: CASSLVQGATGELFF

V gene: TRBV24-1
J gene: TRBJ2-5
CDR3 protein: CATSSGGTGETQYF

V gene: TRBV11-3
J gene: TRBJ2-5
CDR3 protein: CASSLSPGEETQYF

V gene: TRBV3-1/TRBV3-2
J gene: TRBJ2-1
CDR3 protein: CASSLAGGISYNEQFF

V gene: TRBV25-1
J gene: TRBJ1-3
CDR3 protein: CASSEYGSGNTIYF